This TCR beta chain was sequenced during a study of control samples from healthy donors and cancer patients. Assay used: immunoSEQ multiplex PCR; TCRdb lists only in-frame clones, some missing. Of fewer than 100,000 clones listed, around nine tenths are singletons. This clone turned up a few times. The material sequenced was blood. The source is a woman in her forties or fifties in good health.

DNA of the CDR3: TGTGCCAGCAGCCAGGCGACGCCTAGCACAGATACGCAGTATTTT. Protein product: CASSQATPSTDTQYF. This chain joins TRBV3-1 (or the pseudogene TRBV3-2) and TRBJ2-3; D not resolved. CDR3 size: 15 residues. Germline loops: CDR1 LGHDT, CDR2 YNNKEL (reference sequence). V shed 3 bases and J shed 0 bases, with 10 bases lying between them.